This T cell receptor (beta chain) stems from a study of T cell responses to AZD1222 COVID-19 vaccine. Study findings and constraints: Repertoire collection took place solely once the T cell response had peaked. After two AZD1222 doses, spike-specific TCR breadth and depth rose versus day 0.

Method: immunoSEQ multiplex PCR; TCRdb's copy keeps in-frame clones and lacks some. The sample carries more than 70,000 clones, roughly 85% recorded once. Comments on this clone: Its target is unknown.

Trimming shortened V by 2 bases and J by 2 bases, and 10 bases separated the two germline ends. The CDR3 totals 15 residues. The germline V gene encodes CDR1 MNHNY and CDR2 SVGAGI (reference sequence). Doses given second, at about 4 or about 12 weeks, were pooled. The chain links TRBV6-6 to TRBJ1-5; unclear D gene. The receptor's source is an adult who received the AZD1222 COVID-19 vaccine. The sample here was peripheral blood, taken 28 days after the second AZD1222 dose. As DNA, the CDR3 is TGTGCCAGCAGTTACCCAGACATTGGCAATCAGCCCCAGCATTTT. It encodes CASSYPDIGNQPQHF.